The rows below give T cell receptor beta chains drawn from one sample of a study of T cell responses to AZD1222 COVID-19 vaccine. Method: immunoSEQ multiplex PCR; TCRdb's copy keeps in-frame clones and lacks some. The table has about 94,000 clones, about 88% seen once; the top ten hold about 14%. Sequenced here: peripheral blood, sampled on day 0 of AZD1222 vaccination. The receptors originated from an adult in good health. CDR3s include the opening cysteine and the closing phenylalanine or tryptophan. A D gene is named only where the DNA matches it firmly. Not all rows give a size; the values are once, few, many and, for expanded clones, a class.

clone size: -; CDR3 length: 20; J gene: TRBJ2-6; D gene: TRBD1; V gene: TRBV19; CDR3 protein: CASSLPGQGAIASGANVLTF; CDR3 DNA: TGTGCCAGTAGTCTTCCGGGACAGGGGGCCATTGCCTCTGGGGCCAACGTCCTGACTTTC
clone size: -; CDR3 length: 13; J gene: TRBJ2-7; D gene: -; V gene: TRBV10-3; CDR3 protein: CAISERYAGEQYF; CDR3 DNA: TGTGCCATCAGTGAGAGGTATGCGGGGGAGCAGTACTTC
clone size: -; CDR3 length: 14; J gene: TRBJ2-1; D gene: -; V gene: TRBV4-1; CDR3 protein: CASSASSRGYEQFF; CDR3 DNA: TGCGCCAGCAGCGCCAGCTCCCGGGGGTATGAGCAGTTCTTC
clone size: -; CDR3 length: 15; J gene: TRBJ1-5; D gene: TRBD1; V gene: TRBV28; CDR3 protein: CASRLAGGRNQPQHF; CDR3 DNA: TGTGCCAGCAGATTAGCAGGGGGCCGCAATCAGCCCCAGCATTTT
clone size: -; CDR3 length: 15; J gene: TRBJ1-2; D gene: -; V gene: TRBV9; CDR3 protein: CASSPEGGRPYGYTF; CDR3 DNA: TGTGCCAGCAGCCCAGAGGGTGGGCGCCCCTATGGCTACACCTTC
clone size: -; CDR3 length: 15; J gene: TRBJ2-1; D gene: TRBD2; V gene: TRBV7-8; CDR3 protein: CASSRAGGSYNEQFF; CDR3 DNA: TGTGCCAGCAGCCGAGCGGGGGGATCCTACAATGAGCAGTTCTTC
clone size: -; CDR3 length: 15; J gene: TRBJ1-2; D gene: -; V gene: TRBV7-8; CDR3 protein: CASSLVVEDRYGYTF; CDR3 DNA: TGTGCCAGCAGCTTAGTCGTGGAAGATCGGTATGGCTACACCTTC
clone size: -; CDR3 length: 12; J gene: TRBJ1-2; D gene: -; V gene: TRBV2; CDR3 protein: CASAPRFYGYTF; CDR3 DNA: TGTGCCAGCGCCCCCAGGTTCTATGGCTACACCTTC
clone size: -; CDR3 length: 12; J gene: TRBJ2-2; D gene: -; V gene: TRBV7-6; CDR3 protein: CASRRLGGELFF; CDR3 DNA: TGTGCCAGCAGGCGGCTCGGCGGGGAGCTGTTTTTT
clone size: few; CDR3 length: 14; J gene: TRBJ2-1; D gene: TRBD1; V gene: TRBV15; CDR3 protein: CATSRTGSYNEQFF; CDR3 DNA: TGTGCCACCAGCAGGACAGGGTCCTACAATGAGCAGTTCTTC
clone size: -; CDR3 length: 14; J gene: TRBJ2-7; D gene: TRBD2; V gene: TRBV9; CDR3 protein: CASSLSGGPYEQYF; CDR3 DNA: TGTGCCAGTTCCCTGAGCGGGGGACCCTACGAGCAGTACTTC
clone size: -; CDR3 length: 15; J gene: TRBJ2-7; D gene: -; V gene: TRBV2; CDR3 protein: CASSDVSGSLYEQYF; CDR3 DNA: TGTGCCAGCAGTGATGTCTCGGGTTCCCTCTACGAGCAGTACTTC
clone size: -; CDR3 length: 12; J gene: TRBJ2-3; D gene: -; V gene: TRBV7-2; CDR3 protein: CASSLSGDTQYF; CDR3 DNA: TGTGCCAGCAGCTTATCTGGGGATACGCAGTATTTT
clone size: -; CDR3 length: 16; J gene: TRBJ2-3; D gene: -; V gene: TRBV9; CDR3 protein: CASSAIPDTNTDTQYF; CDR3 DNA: TGTGCCAGCAGCGCGATCCCCGACACCAACACAGATACGCAGTATTTT
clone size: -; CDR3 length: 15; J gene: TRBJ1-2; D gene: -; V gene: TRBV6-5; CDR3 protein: CASSSQVPGDYGYTF; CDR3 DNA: TGTGCCAGCAGTTCCCAGGTGCCAGGGGACTATGGCTACACCTTC
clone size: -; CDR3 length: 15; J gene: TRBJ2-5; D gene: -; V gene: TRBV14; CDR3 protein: CASSPYATLQETQYF; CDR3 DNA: TGTGCCAGCAGCCCCTACGCGACTCTCCAAGAGACCCAGTACTTC
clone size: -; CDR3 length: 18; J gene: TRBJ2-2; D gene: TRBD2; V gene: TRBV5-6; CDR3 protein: CASSQGLAGGPRTGELFF; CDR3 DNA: TGTGCCAGCAGCCAGGGACTAGCGGGGGGGCCGCGCACCGGGGAGCTGTTTTTT